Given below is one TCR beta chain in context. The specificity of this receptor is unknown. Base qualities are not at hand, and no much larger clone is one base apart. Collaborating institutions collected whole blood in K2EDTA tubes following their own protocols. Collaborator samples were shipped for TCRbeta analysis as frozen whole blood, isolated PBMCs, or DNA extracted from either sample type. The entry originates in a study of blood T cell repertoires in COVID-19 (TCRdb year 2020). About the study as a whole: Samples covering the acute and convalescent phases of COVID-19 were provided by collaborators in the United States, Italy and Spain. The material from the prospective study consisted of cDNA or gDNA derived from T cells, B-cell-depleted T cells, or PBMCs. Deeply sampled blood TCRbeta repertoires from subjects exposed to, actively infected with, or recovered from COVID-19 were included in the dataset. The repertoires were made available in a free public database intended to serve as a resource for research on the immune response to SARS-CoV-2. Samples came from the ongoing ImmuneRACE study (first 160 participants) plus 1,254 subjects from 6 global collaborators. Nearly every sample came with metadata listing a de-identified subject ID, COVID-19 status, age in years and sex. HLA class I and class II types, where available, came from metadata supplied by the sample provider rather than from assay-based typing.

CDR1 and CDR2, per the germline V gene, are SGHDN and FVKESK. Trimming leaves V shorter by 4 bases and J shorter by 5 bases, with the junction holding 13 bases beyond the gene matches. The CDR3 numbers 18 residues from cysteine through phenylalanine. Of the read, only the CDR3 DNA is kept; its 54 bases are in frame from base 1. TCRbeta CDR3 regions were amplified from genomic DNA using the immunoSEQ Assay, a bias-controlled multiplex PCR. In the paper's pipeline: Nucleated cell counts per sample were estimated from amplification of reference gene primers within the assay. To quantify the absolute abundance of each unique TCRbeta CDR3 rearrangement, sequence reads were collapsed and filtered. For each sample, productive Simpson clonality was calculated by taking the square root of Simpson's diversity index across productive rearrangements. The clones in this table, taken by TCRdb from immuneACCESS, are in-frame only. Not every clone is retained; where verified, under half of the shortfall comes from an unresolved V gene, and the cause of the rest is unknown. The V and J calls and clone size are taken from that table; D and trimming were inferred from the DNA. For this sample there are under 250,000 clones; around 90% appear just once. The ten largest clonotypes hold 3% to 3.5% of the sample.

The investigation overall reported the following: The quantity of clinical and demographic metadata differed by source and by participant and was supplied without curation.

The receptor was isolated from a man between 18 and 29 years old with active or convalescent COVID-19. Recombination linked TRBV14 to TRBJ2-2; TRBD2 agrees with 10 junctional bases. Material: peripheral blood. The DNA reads TGTGCCAGCAGCCCCGGGCGGCTAGCGGGAGCGCCGACCGGGGAGCTGTTTTTT. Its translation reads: CASSPGRLAGAPTGELFF.